The T cell receptor beta chain described here comes from a study of blood T cell repertoires in COVID-19. In the original workflow: Amplifying reference gene primers gave estimates of nucleated cell counts. Generated by immunoSEQ multiplex PCR, the TCRdb table keeps only in-frame clones and is missing some. The D gene and trimming were derived from the DNA, and the V and J assignments and clone size from that table. The data show about 130,000 clones, around nine tenths seen once. The CDR3 sequence is 16 residues long. Sequencing was performed on peripheral blood. This clonotype originated in a man between 60 and 70 years old with active or convalescent COVID-19. The rearrangement uses TRBV21-1 and TRBJ2-3; the table assigns TRBD1, which was not confirmed against the DNA. TRBV21-1 is described as a pseudogene. DNA for the CDR3: TGTGCCAGCAGCAACCTGGGCTATCGCAGCACAGATACGCAGTATTTT. It specifies CASSNLGYRSTDTQYF.